What follows are 27 T cell receptor beta chains derived from one specimen sequenced in a study of T-cell memory formation after mild COVID-19. TCRdb recomputed calls from the 5' RACE reads with MiXCR, one row per CDR3 protein. The table lists some 100,000 distinct CDR3 sequences, more than 9.5% of them singletons, with roughly 40% in the top ten. The source material was PBMCs or a T cell subset sorted from them (not recorded which). These TCRs come from a man between 18 and 29 years old who had mild COVID-19 (a few samples of this study predate the infection). Cell type and time point are not known.

The chain links TRBV27 to TRBJ1-1; D call uncertain. With 7 bases removed from V and 2 bases from J, the gap between germline ends came to 11 bases. The CDR3 has 13 amino acids. The germline gives CDR1 MNHEY, CDR2 SMNVEV (reference sequence). Written as DNA, the CDR3 is TGTGCCAGCACCCGGGGAATAAACACTGAAGCTTTCTTT. This codes for CASTRGINTEAFF.

The V gene is TRBV4-1, the J gene TRBJ2-3; TRBD2 matches at 10 bases. Germline V gives CDR1 MGHRA, CDR2 YSYEKL. The CDR3 is 15 residues long. The V segment lost 6 bases and the J segment 4 bases; nucleotides outside the gene matches: 7. The CDR3: CASRPSGGAADTQYF. In nucleotides, the CDR3 is TGCGCCAGCAGACCCAGCGGGGGGGCCGCAGATACGCAGTATTTT.

This clonotype appeared a few times. This chain uses TRBV20-1 with TRBJ2-2; D is tentatively TRBD1 or TRBD2 (5 bases each). With 2 bases removed from V and 0 bases from J, the gap between germline ends came to 13 bases. Germline CDR1 is DFQATT and CDR2 is SNEGSKA (reference sequence). This CDR3 region has 16 residues. The CDR3: CSARQRSRANTGELFF. The CDR3 nucleotides read TGCAGTGCTAGACAGCGGTCCAGGGCGAACACCGGGGAGCTGTTTTTT.

The CDR3 protein is CASSQDPGTGGTEAFF. In nucleotides, the CDR3 is TGCGCCAGCAGCCAAGATCCCGGGACAGGGGGCACTGAAGCTTTCTTT. This chain connects TRBV4-3 to TRBJ1-1; 11 bases fit TRBD1. Per the germline V gene, CDR1 is LGHNA and CDR2 is YSLEER. This CDR3 has 16 residues. V trimming: 0 bases; J trimming: 4 bases; junction bases outside the gene matches: 4.

The J gene is TRBJ2-3, the V gene TRBV9; D unresolved. Germline CDR1 SGDLS, CDR2 YYNGEE. CDR3 length: 13 amino acids. The ends were cut back, 3 bases at V and 0 bases at J, with 5 bases in the middle. The DNA of the CDR3 is TGTGCCAGCAGCGAACAAAGCACAGATACGCAGTATTTT. Translated, it gives CASSEQSTDTQYF.

This clonotype was detected a few times. The chain is built from TRBV7-8 and TRBJ2-1; 11 nucleotides agree with TRBD1. Germline V gene sequence: CDR1 SGHVS, CDR2 FQNEAQ. CDR3 length: 14 residues. V shed 8 bases and J 7 bases; nucleotides not matched to a gene: 7. CDR3 amino acids: CASSGTGGWNEQFF. Here the CDR3 DNA reads TGTGCCAGCTCCGGGACAGGGGGATGGAATGAGCAGTTCTTC.

This chain links TRBV27 with TRBJ2-3; TRBD1 agrees at 8 bases. The CDR3 is 15 amino acids. Germline lookup yields CDR1 MNHEY and CDR2 SMNVEV (reference sequence). Trimming at V came to 6 bases and at J to 2 bases, leaving 7 bases not matched to a gene. The CDR3 coding sequence is TGTGCCAGCAGCCGGACAGGGAGGTACACAGATACGCAGTATTTT. As protein: CASSRTGRYTDTQYF.

The rearrangement joins TRBV11-2 to TRBJ1-5; no clear D gene. This CDR3 has 14 amino acids. Deletions cut 10 bases from V and 3 bases from J, with 16 bases between. The V gene's germline CDR1 is SGHAT and CDR2 FQNNGV. This CDR3 reads CATHTGPLNQPQHF. The CDR3 coding sequence is TGTGCCACCCATACCGGACCCCTCAATCAGCCCCAGCATTTT. Filled out from reference TRBV11-2 and TRBJ1-5, the complete variable domain reads EAGVAQSPRYKIIEKRQSVAFWCNPISGHATLYWYQQILGQGPKLLIQFQNNGVVDDSQLPKDRFSAERLKGVDSTLKIQPAKLEDSAVYLCATHTGPLNQPQHFGDGTRLSIL.

The chain uses TRBV7-9 and TRBJ2-7; 9 positions match TRBD1. The CDR3 is 17 amino acids. Germline V gene lookup returns CDR1 SEHNR and CDR2 FQNEAQ (reference sequence). V shed 1 base and J 2 bases; nucleotides not matched to a gene: 9. The DNA for the CDR3 is TGTGCCAGCAGCTTAGGCCACAGGGGGCAACCTACCTACGAGCAGTACGTC. Translation gives CASSLGHRGQPTYEQYV.

The chain is built from TRBV5-1 and TRBJ2-7; D is unresolved. This CDR3 has 13 amino acids. Germline CDR1 reads SGHRS; CDR2 reads YFSETQ. Trimming pared 4 bases from V and 3 bases from J, leaving 11 bases between. Here the CDR3 reads CASSADGSYEQYV. The CDR3 bases are TGCGCCAGCAGCGCGGACGGTAGCTACGAGCAGTACGTC.

This clonotype was seen repeatedly, ten times or more. V usage is TRBV5-1 and J usage is TRBJ2-5; 9 positions match TRBD1. Looked up from germline, CDR1 is SGHRS and CDR2 is YFSETQ. V shed 1 base, J shed 6 bases, and the junction held 7 bases outside the gene matches. The CDR3 sequence is 15 residues long. CDR3 bases: TGCGCCAGCAGCTTGTTCGGGACAGGGCCTCAGACCCAGTACTTC. As protein: CASSLFGTGPQTQYF. Full variable domain (missing parts from reference TRBV5-1 and TRBJ2-5): KAGVTQTPRYLIKTRGQQVTLSCSPISGHRSVSWYQQTPGQGLQFLFEYFSETQRNKGNFPGRFSGRQFSNSRSEMNVSTLELGDSALYLCASSLFGTGPQTQYFGPGTRLLVL.

CDR3 coding DNA: TGTGCCAGCAGCGCCATGGACGACACCGGGGAGCTGTTTTTT. This gives the protein CASSAMDDTGELFF. The chain recombines TRBV7-3 with TRBJ2-2; D not certain. Trimming pared 5 bases from V and 3 bases from J, leaving 10 bases between. This CDR3 comprises 14 residues. Germline V gene lookup returns CDR1 SGHTA and CDR2 FQGTGA.

This clonotype was detected many times. The genes are TRBV27 and TRBJ2-6; unclear D gene. V lost 6 bases to trimming and J lost 0 bases, with 0 bases between them. CDR3 size: 12 residues. The germline V gene has CDR1 MNHEY and CDR2 SMNVEV (reference sequence). CDR3 sequence (DNA): TGTGCCAGCAGCTCTGGGGCCAACGTCCTGACTTTC. Its protein product is CASSSGANVLTF.

This chain joins TRBV15 and TRBJ2-3; TRBD2 might be the D (6 bases). V lost 5 bases to trimming and J lost 2 bases, with 14 bases between them. Germline CDR1 LNHNV, CDR2 YYDKDF (reference sequence). The CDR3 is 15 amino acids. CDR3 protein: CATSAGLLDTDTQYF. For the CDR3, the DNA is TGTGCCACCAGCGCGGGACTCCTTGACACAGATACGCAGTATTTT. The whole variable domain, remainder taken from reference TRBV15 and TRBJ2-3, is DAMVIQNPRYQVTQFGKPVTLSCSQTLNHNVMYWYQQKSSQAPKLLFHYYDKDFNNEADTPDNFQSRRPNTSFCFLDIRSPGLGDTAMYLCATSAGLLDTDTQYFGPGTRLTVL.

This clonotype was seen more than once but under ten times. CDR3 coding DNA: TGTGCCAGCAGCGAGGAGGGGAACACAGATACGCAGTATTTT. This encodes CASSEEGNTDTQYF. The chain carries TRBV9 and TRBJ2-3; D possibly corresponds to TRBD2 (6 bases). CDR1 and CDR2 from the germline V gene are SGDLS and YYNGEE. The CDR3 spans 14 residues. V was clipped by 3 bases and J by 2 bases, with 10 bases between them.

This clonotype showed up just a few times. The J gene is TRBJ1-5, the V gene TRBV12-3 or TRBV12-4, with a possible D match to TRBD1 (5 bases). This CDR3 spans 14 amino acids. The V end was cut by 1 base, the J end by 7 bases, with 11 bases between. DNA of the CDR3: TGTGCCAGCAGTTTAGGTCAGGGCGACCAGCCCCAGCATTTT. Its translation: CASSLGQGDQPQHF.

This clonotype appeared a few times. The chain carries TRBV25-1 and TRBJ2-2; D uncertain. The CDR3 contains 16 residues. From germline, CDR1 is MGHDK and CDR2 SYGVNS. Trimming pared 1 base from V and 0 bases from J, leaving 9 bases between. CDR3 protein: CASSESLLTNTGELFF. CDR3 DNA sequence: TGTGCCAGCAGTGAATCTCTCTTGACGAACACCGGGGAGCTGTTTTTT. Combining the CDR3 with reference TRBV25-1 and TRBJ2-2 gives the whole variable domain EADIYQTPRYLVIGTGKKITLECSQTMGHDKMYWYQQDPGMELHLIHYSYGVNSTEKGDLSSESTVSRIRTEHFPLTLESARPSHTSQYLCASSESLLTNTGELFFGEGSRLTVL.

The sample holds a few counts of this clonotype. This rearrangement joins TRBV21-1 to TRBJ2-1; no check of the table's D call, TRBD1, against the DNA was made. TRBV21-1 is given as a pseudogene. The CDR3 sequence is 11 residues long. CDR3 protein: CAPRGNNEQFF. The DNA for the CDR3 is TGTGCCCCCCGGGGAAACAATGAGCAGTTCTTC.

Only a few counts were recorded for this clonotype. The V and J genes are TRBV11-2 and TRBJ2-7; D is unclear. V lost 0 bases to trimming and J lost 0 bases, with 12 bases between them. The CDR3 is 16 residues long. From germline, CDR1 is SGHAT and CDR2 FQNNGV. The CDR3 nucleotides are TGTGCCAGCAGCTTAGAGGCTGGCAGTCGCTCCTACGAGCAGTACTTC. It specifies CASSLEAGSRSYEQYF.

In DNA form, the CDR3 reads TGTGCCAGCAGCGTGACAGGGACCCCCTACGAGCAGTACGTC. Translated, it gives CASSVTGTPYEQYV. The V call is TRBV6-6, the J call TRBJ2-7, with TRBD1 matching over 7 bases. Germline V gene data show CDR1 as MNHNY and CDR2 as SVGAGI (reference sequence). The J segment lost 2 bases and the V segment lost 6 bases, leaving 7 bases of the junction unmatched. CDR3 length: 14 residues.

This chain links TRBV9 with TRBJ2-5, with TRBD2 matching 10 bases. The CDR3 contains 15 residues. With V trimmed by 3 bases and J by 5 bases, 7 bases remained unmatched. Germline values: CDR1 SGDLS, CDR2 YYNGEE. The CDR3 sequence is CASSAGLASLETQYF. CDR3 nucleotides: TGTGCCAGCAGCGCGGGACTAGCGAGTTTGGAGACCCAGTACTTC.

The chain has TRBV12-3 or TRBV12-4 and TRBJ1-4, with D unresolved. Trimming stripped 6 bases from V and 8 bases from J, with 10 bases between. CDR3 length: 12 amino acids. CDR3 region: CASSSGYEKLFF. CDR3 nucleotide sequence: TGTGCCAGCAGCTCCGGGTACGAAAAACTGTTTTTT.

This clonotype was detected a few times. CDR3 DNA: TGTGCCAGCAGTTTTTGGCAGGAGAAGCAGTTCTTC. The encoded protein is CASSFWQEKQFF. J is TRBJ2-1 and V is TRBV6-2 or TRBV6-3, with unresolved D. CDR1 is MNHEY, CDR2 SVGEGT, per germline. The CDR3 is made up of 12 amino acids. The V gene lost 4 bases and the J gene lost 11 bases, with 12 bases spanning the gap.

This clonotype was detected only a few times. The chain carries TRBV12-3 or TRBV12-4 and TRBJ2-5; 12 bases agree with TRBD2. V lost 6 bases and J lost 5; bases outside the gene matches: 7. The CDR3 covers 15 residues. The CDR3 nucleotides read TGTGCCAGCAGGCCTAGCGGGGGGGGAGGCGAGACCCAGTACTTC. This gives the protein CASRPSGGGGETQYF.

V usage is TRBV20-1 and J usage is TRBJ2-1; D is ambiguous. Trimming took 7 bases from V and 4 from J, leaving 14 bases between them. Per germline, CDR1 DFQATT and CDR2 SNEGSKA (reference sequence). The CDR3 extends over 13 amino acids. For the CDR3, the DNA is TGCAGTGTATTCCGGGCGGATTACAATGAGCAGTTCTTC. Amino acids: CSVFRADYNEQFF.

V is TRBV14 and J is TRBJ1-6; D is unresolved. The V end lost 2 bases, the J end lost 0 bases, and 8 bases lay between the germline ends. The CDR3 is 16 residues long. Germline CDR1 reads SGHDN; CDR2 reads FVKESK. The CDR3 bases are TGTGCCAGCAGCCAACGAGGGATCTCCTATAATTCACCCCTCCACTTT. Protein: CASSQRGISYNSPLHF.

The V call is TRBV5-1, the J call TRBJ1-1; D not certain. The germline V gene has CDR1 SGHRS and CDR2 YFSETQ. The CDR3 has 13 residues. V dropped 5 bases and J dropped 4 bases, with 12 bases sitting between them. The CDR3 loop is CASRASRGTEAFF. The DNA of the CDR3 is TGCGCCAGCAGGGCATCACGGGGCACTGAAGCTTTCTTT.